This T cell receptor (beta chain) was found in a study of T cell responses to AZD1222 COVID-19 vaccine. The assay was immunoSEQ multiplex PCR, and TCRdb's table has in-frame clones only and misses some. Of more than 100,000 clones listed, 70% to 90% are singletons. In regard to this clone: The antigen remains unidentified.

The V segment lost 4 bases and the J segment 4 bases; nucleotides outside the gene matches: 10. The CDR3 covers 16 residues. Germline V CDR1 and CDR2: SGHVS, FQNEAQ. Findings and caveats of the study: Spike-specific TCR breadth and depth were elevated following two AZD1222 doses. The sample set comprised mostly white British donors with more females, and clonal diversity was possibly underestimated.

The chain links TRBV7-8 to TRBJ2-1; TRBD2 agrees at 7 bases. The source is an adult in good health. Sequenced material: peripheral blood, taken on day 0 of AZD1222 vaccination. CDR3 nucleotide sequence: TGTGCCAGCAGCTCCCTCCCCGGGGGGACTTACAATGAGCAGTTCTTC. It is translated as CASSSLPGGTYNEQFF.